Presented here are 18 T cell receptor beta chains from one specimen sequenced in a study of low-dose radiotherapy and immunotherapy resistance in tumors. First-strand cDNA relied on TRAV- and TRBV-specific primers spanning alpha and beta chains. Amplification of TCRs used a constant-region primer and V-primer adapter for about 19 PCR cycles. TCRdb ran MiXCR on the reads and lists one entry per CDR3 protein. The table shows 65,000 to 100,000 distinct CDR3 sequences, with over 15% occurring only once. As to time point: before trial treatment. Sequencing was performed on PBMCs, taken before treatment. The receptors shown here come from a male donor with prostate cancer.

In its sample, this clonotype was seen many times. The chain is built from TRBV7-2 and TRBJ2-7; 7 bases agree with TRBD2. V dropped 8 bases and J dropped 4; count of bases not matched to a gene: 8. Germline-derived CDR1 and CDR2 are SGHTA and FQGNSA. This CDR3 region has 13 residues. The CDR3 coding sequence is TGTGCCAGCTGCCGGGACTATTTATACGAGCAGTACTTC. This encodes CASCRDYLYEQYF.

In this sample, this clonotype turned up many times. CDR3 nucleotide sequence: TGTGCCAGCAGCTTAGGGAGATCTACCTACGAGCAGTACTTC. This sequence encodes CASSLGRSTYEQYF. This chain connects TRBV11-1 to TRBJ2-7, with no clear D. Trimming removed 1 base at V and 2 bases at J, with 9 bases between. Germline V CDR1 and CDR2: SGHAT, FQDESV (reference sequence). The CDR3 is 14 residues long.

This clonotype has a count of ten or more. This chain joins TRBV6-2 or TRBV6-3 and TRBJ1-3, with a weak D call TRBD1 (6 bases). Germline CDR1 MNHEY, CDR2 SVGEGT. The CDR3 covers 16 residues. Trimming took off 5 bases at V and 0 bases at J, with 14 bases between the two ends. CDR3 residues: CASSRDTVNSGNTIYF. The CDR3 DNA follows: TGTGCCAGCAGTCGGGACACGGTAAACTCTGGAAACACCATATATTTT.

This clonotype was recorded many times. The DNA for the CDR3 is TGTGCCAGCGGACAGGACAGTGGCTACACCTTC. It is translated as CASGQDSGYTF. The rearrangement links TRBV6-2 or TRBV6-3 to TRBJ1-2, with 7 bases matching TRBD1. The V gene's germline CDR1 is MNHEY and CDR2 SVGEGT. The CDR3 has 11 amino acids. With 8 bases clipped from V and 7 bases from J, the junction kept 4 bases outside the gene matches.

This clonotype has at least ten counts. The chain uses TRBV2 and TRBJ2-7; D not certain. From germline, CDR1 is SNHLY and CDR2 FYNNEI. Trimming took 6 bases from V and 3 from J, leaving 3 bases between them. The CDR3 extends over 10 amino acids. CDR3 in DNA: TGTGCCAGCAGCCTCTACGAGCAGTACTTC. This codes for CASSLYEQYF.

Many counts were recorded for this clonotype. The chain carries TRBV12-3 or TRBV12-4 and TRBJ2-5; maybe TRBD2 (6 bases). The CDR3 is 12 amino acids. V dropped 6 bases and J dropped 13 bases, with 18 bases sitting between them. DNA of the CDR3: TGTGCCAGCAGCCCCCAACGCGGGACGCGGTACTTC. It codes for CASSPQRGTRYF.

This clonotype was detected many times. This chain uses TRBV2 with TRBJ2-7; 7 bases are shared with TRBD1. The ends lost 6 bases at V and 4 bases at J; junction bases unmatched: 18. Germline assignment: CDR1 SNHLY and CDR2 FYNNEI. The CDR3 length is 17 residues. CDR3 nucleotide sequence: TGTGCCAGCAGGACACCCCCGCAGGGGGATCCTATGTACGAGCAGTACTTC. Its protein is CASRTPPQGDPMYEQYF.

This clonotype was picked up many times. The V call is TRBV3-1, the J call TRBJ2-1; 10 bases map to TRBD2. From germline, CDR1 is LGHDT and CDR2 YNNKEL (reference sequence). The CDR3 contains 16 residues. The junction had 6 bases not matched to a gene; V was cut back by 3 bases and J by 4 bases. CDR3 amino acids: CASSQPTSGVYNEQFF. In nucleotides, the CDR3 is TGTGCCAGCAGCCAGCCTACTAGCGGGGTTTACAATGAGCAGTTCTTC.

This clonotype was seen repeatedly, ten times or more. V gene TRBV2 combines with J gene TRBJ2-1; 7 nucleotides line up with TRBD2. Looked up from germline, CDR1 is SNHLY and CDR2 is FYNNEI. The CDR3 runs to 15 residues. Losses at the gene ends were 4 bases for V and 2 bases for J; bases not matched to a gene: 5. The DNA of the CDR3 is TGTGCCAGCAGTGCACAGCGGGGCCCCTACAATGAGCAGTTCTTC. It encodes CASSAQRGPYNEQFF.

This clonotype was counted a single time. A much larger clone sits a single nucleotide away, making a read error possible. The chain combines TRBV6-2 or TRBV6-3 with TRBJ2-1; unclear D gene. The CDR3 is made up of 11 amino acids. CDR1 is MNHEY, CDR2 SVGEGT, per germline. CDR3 bases: TGTGTCAGCAGTAGAGCCCTCGGGCAGTTCTTC. It encodes CVSSRALGQFF.

For this clonotype: It may be a read error: a sequence one base away is much more abundant. This chain uses TRBV2 with TRBJ2-2, with 7 bases fitting TRBD2. Per the germline V gene, CDR1 is SNHLY and CDR2 is FYNNEI. This CDR3 has 13 amino acids. CDR3 amino acids: CAGGAGRAGKLFF. The CDR3 DNA is TGTGCCGGCGGAGCGGGGAGGGCCGGGAAGCTGTTTTTT.

This clonotype showed up just a few times. This chain connects TRBV27 to TRBJ2-7, with no clear D. The CDR3 totals 13 residues. Trimming cost V 6 bases and J 6 bases, with 15 bases left between them. Germline-derived CDR1 and CDR2 are MNHEY and SMNVEV (reference sequence). CDR3 loop: CASSPVGKSEQYF. CDR3 nucleotides: TGTGCCAGCAGCCCCGTGGGGAAGTCCGAGCAGTACTTC.

This clonotype was seen repeatedly, ten times or more. This chain joins TRBV9 and TRBJ1-2, with D hard to call. The CDR3 runs 13 residues. In germline, CDR1 is SGDLS, CDR2 YYNGEE. Trimming shortened V by 0 bases and J by 6 bases, and 9 bases separated the two germline ends. CDR3 bases: TGTGCCAGCAGCGTAGGCAGTACCGATGGCTACACCTTC. Translation: CASSVGSTDGYTF.

In its sample, this clonotype was seen many times. V and J are TRBV20-1 and TRBJ1-2; D gene ambiguous. V gave up 3 bases and J gave up 4 bases, with 12 bases separating them. The V gene's germline CDR1 is DFQATT and CDR2 SNEGSKA (reference sequence). The CDR3 is 13 amino acids. For the CDR3, the DNA is TGCAGTGCTAGTATAGATACTCGCTATGGCTACACCTTC. Protein sequence: CSASIDTRYGYTF.

This clonotype has ten or more counts. The junction departs from germline at one end; a sequencing error may be responsible. CDR3 sequence (DNA): TGCGCCAGCAGCCAATACACTAGCGGGGTCACAAATACGCAGTATTTT. This codes for CASSQYTSGVTNTQYF. This chain links TRBV4-1 with TRBJ2-3, with 10 bases matching TRBD2. This CDR3 spans 16 amino acids. Germline V gene sequence: CDR1 MGHRA, CDR2 YSYEKL.

This clonotype was seen more than once but under ten times. The chain couples TRBV27 to TRBJ2-1; 9 bases fit TRBD2. The CDR3 contains 15 residues. The germline V gene has CDR1 MNHEY and CDR2 SMNVEV (reference sequence). V lost 6 bases, J lost 12 bases, and 15 bases stayed unmatched. This CDR3 is CASRITAGGLLGQFF. The CDR3, as DNA: TGTGCCAGCAGGATAACAGCGGGGGGCCTCCTTGGGCAGTTCTTC.

The rearrangement uses TRBV27 and TRBJ1-5, with D perhaps matching TRBD1 (6 bases). The length of the CDR3 is 14 residues. Deletions cut 3 bases from V and 7 bases from J, with 13 bases between. Germline loops: CDR1 MNHEY, CDR2 SMNVEV (reference sequence). In DNA form, the CDR3 reads TGTGCCAGCAGTTTCGCCGTCGGGGGCCAGCCCCAGCATTTT. Translating gives CASSFAVGGQPQHF.

The table lists this clonotype with many counts. CDR3 in DNA: TGTGCCAGCAGTGAAGCGGCCGGGGAGACAGATACGCAGTATTTT. Its translation is CASSEAAGETDTQYF. The chain is built from TRBV6-1 and TRBJ2-3; tentatively, D is TRBD2 (5 bases). Germline assignment: CDR1 MNHNS and CDR2 SASEGT. This CDR3 comprises 15 residues. The ends were cut back, 0 bases at V and 3 bases at J, with 10 bases in the middle.